The text below deals with one TCR beta chain. The sample holds many counts of this clonotype. Its target antigen remains unknown. No base-level quality is on record; no much larger clone is a single base apart. These data belong to a study of glioma-infiltrating T cells (dated by TCRdb to between 2015 and 2016). Notes on the research overall: The low-grade gliomas were WHO grade II oligodendrogliomas or astrocytomas, while the glioblastomas were WHO grade IV tumors sampled at initial diagnosis rather than at recurrent diagnosis. Glioma patients received dexamethasone for six or fewer days before surgery. Blood libraries targeted about 4- to 10-fold sequencing coverage of around 950,000 peripheral T cells. Sequencing of TCR alpha- and beta-chain repertoires was performed on glioma tissue, on non-neoplastic brain tissue, and on matched peripheral blood mononuclear cells. Each tissue-infiltrating repertoire was compared with the same patient's peripheral blood repertoire to measure divergence between tissue and blood T-cell populations. Three low-grade glioma patients, under ten primary glioblastoma patients and three non-glioma patients contributing non-neoplastic brain tissue were included in the paired cohort. General study outcomes and caveats: A signature set of shared blood CDR3 motifs marked patients with low tissue-blood divergence and was depleted in highly divergent patients. VJ-independent divergence between tissue and blood was found to be below expectation in non-neoplastic patients but above expectation in all gliomas, particularly low-grade gliomas. Very few CDR3 sequences were shared between tissue and blood, attributed to high CDR3 diversity and limited sampling. Group comparisons were based on small numbers of patients: three non-neoplastic, three low-grade glioma and several glioblastoma patients.

The iRepertoire nested amplicon-rescue multiplex PCR (arm-PCR) platform was used to amplify TCR alpha and beta CDR3 regions from RNA. For one-step reverse transcription and amplification, roughly 100-450 ng of tissue mRNA or PBMC total RNA was used as input. Following bead purification, Illumina adapters were added by a secondary multiplex PCR, and the libraries were gel-purified between 200 and 400 bp. Internal 6-nucleotide barcodes were carried by the libraries and were used for demultiplexing. Libraries were sequenced on an Illumina MiSeq with 2x220 or 2x250 nucleotide paired-end reads. Per the original workflow: Paired reads were merged using FLASH 1.2.11 and were aligned to the GRCh37 human genome using BWA-MEM, after which TRA and TRB reads were extracted. For V and J assignment, an IMGT-derived reference of cassette sequences and CDR3 motifs that included pseudogenes was used. Reads were translated in three frames, and productive CDR3s were defined as those with a C...FGXG motif and no stop codons. A clonotype was defined as a unique combination of a V-J cassette pair and a CDR3 amino acid sequence. Reads were filtered by Hamming distance, thresholded by each sample's sequence error rate in mapped regions. TCRdb ran its own pipeline on the public reads, namely fastp trimming at Q25 and MiXCR clone calling, and kept in-frame beta chains. One record per CDR3 amino acid sequence lists the most common genes and DNA. Here the V and J calls rest on TCRdb's processing, not on the authors' analysis. This sample is represented by more than 300,000 distinct CDR3 sequences; roughly two fifths of them were singletons. The ten largest clones capture 12% of the sample.

CDR1 MDHEN and CDR2 SYDVKM are derived from the germline V gene. Including the terminal cysteine and phenylalanine, the CDR3 comprises 15 residues. Just the 45-base CDR3 DNA is kept, in frame starting at base 1. At the junction V is shortened by 5 bases and J by 1 base, with 14 bases in between. Immediately after resection, surgical brain or tumor specimens were cryofrozen in liquid nitrogen, and peripheral blood cells were collected at the same time. The material sequenced was glioma tissue, nonneoplastic brain tissue, or PBMCs (not recorded which). The rearrangement joined TRBV28 to TRBJ2-5; the D segment may tentatively be TRBD1 or TRBD2, each giving 5 matched bases. This receptor was obtained from a human donor with low-grade glioma or glioblastoma, undergoing nonglioma brain surgery, or in good health (not recorded which). The DNA reads TGTGCCAGCAGTCGGGACGGCACCCTCCAAGAGACCCAGTACTTC. It translates as CASSRDGTLQETQYF.